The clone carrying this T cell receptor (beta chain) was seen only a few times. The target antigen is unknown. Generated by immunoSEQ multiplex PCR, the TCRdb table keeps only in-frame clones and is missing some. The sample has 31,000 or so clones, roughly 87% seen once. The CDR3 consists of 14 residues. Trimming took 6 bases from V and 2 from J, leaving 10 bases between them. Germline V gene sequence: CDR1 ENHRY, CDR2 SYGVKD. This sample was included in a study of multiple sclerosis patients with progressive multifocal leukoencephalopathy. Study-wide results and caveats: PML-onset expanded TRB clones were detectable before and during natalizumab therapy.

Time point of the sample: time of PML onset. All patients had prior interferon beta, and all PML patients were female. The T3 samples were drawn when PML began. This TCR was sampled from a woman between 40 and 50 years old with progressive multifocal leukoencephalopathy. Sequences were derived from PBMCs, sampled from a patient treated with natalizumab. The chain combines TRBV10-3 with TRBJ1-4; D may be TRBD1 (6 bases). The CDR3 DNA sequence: TGTGCCATCAGACAGGGAGAGACTAATGAAAAACTGTTTTTT. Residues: CAIRQGETNEKLFF.